A few counts support the clone carrying this TCR beta chain. Its antigen is undetermined. These data originate in a study of Ad26.COV2.S vaccination and SARS-CoV-2 variants. Study results and caveats: Non-spike TCR breadth showed similarity between vaccine and placebo recipients. Following vaccination, spike-specific CD8+ and CD4+ T cell responses reportedly exhibited substantial breadth. The TCR breadth and depth analyses may have understated or missed part of the total T cell responses. Spike-specific TCR breadth was greater in vaccine than placebo recipients.

Sequencing used immunoSEQ multiplex PCR; TCRdb keeps in-frame clones, though not all of them. The sample records roughly 380,000 clones, about 91% being singletons. Germline CDR1 is SGHAT and CDR2 is FQNNGV. CDR3 length equals 16 residues. Trimming stripped 1 base from V and 5 bases from J, with 17 bases between. Material: peripheral blood, obtained after recovery from COVID-19. The sequence came from a human donor who had recovered from COVID-19. This chain connects TRBV11-2 to TRBJ1-2; TRBD1 is a possible D gene (5 bases). The CDR3 sequence is CASSLGDPRAGYGYTF. CDR3 nucleotide sequence: TGTGCCAGCAGCTTAGGGGACCCTCGAGCAGGGTATGGCTACACCTTC.